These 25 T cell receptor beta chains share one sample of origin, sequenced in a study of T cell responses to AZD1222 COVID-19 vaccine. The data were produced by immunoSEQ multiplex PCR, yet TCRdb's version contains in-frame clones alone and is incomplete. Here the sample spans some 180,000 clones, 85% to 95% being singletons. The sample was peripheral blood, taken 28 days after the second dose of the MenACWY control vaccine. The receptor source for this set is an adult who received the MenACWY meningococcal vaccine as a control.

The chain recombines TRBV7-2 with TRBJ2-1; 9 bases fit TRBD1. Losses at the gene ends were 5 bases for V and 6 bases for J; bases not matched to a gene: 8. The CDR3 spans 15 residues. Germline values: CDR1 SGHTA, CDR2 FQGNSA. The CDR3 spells CASSRGQGLPNEQFF. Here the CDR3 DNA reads TGTGCCAGCAGCCGGGGACAGGGTCTCCCCAATGAGCAGTTCTTC. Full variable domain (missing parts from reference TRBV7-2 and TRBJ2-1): GAGVSQSPSNKVTEKGKDVELRCDPISGHTALYWYRQSLGQGLEFLIYFQGNSAPDKSGLPSDRFSAERTGGSVSTLTIQRTQQEDSAVYLCASSRGQGLPNEQFFGPGTRLTVL.

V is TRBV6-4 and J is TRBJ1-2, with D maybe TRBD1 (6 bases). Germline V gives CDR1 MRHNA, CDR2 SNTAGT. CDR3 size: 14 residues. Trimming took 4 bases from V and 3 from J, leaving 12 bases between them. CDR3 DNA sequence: TGTGCCAGCAGTGCGGGCAGGGGAGACTATGGCTACACCTTC. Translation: CASSAGRGDYGYTF.

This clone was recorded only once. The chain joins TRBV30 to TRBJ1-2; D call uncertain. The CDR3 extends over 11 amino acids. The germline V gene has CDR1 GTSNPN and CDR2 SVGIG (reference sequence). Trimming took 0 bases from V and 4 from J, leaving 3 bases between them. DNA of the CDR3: TGTGCCTGGAGTGTTAGCTATGGCTACACCTTC. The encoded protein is CAWSVSYGYTF.

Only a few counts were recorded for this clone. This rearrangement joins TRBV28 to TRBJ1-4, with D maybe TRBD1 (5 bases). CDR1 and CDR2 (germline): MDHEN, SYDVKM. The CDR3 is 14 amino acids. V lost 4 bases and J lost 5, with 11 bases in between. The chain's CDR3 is CASSYDSVNEKLFF. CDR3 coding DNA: TGTGCCAGCAGTTATGACAGCGTCAATGAAAAACTGTTTTTT.

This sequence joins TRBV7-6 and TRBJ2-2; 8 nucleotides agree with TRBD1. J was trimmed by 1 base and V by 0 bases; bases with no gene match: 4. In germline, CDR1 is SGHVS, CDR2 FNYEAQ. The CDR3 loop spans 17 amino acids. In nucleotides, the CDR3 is TGTGCCAGCAGCTTAGCGCCTGGGACAGGGAACACCGGGGAGCTGTTTTTT. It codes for CASSLAPGTGNTGELFF.

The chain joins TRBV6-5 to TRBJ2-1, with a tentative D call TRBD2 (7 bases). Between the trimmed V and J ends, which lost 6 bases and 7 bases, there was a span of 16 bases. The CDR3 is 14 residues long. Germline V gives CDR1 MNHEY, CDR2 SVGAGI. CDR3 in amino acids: CASRGGAAINEQFF. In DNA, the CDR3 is TGTGCCAGCAGAGGGGGGGCCGCAATAAATGAGCAGTTCTTC.

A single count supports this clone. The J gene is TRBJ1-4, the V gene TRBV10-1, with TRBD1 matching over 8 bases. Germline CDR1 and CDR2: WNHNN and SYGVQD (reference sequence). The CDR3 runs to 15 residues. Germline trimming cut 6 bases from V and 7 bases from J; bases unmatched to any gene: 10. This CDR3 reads CASSPRTGGREKLFF. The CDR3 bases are TGCGCCAGCAGCCCCAGAACAGGGGGACGTGAAAAACTGTTTTTT.

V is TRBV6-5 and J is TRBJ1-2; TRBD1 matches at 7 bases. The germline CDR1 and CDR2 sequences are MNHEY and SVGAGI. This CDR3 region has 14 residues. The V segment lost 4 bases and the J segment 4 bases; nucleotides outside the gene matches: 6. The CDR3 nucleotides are TGTGCCAGCAGTTGGGGACAGTCTCCCTATGGCTACACCTTC. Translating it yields CASSWGQSPYGYTF.

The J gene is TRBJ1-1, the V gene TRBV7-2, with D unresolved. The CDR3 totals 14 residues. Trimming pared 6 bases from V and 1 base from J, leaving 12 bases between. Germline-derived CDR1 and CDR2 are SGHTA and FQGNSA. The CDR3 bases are TGTGCCAGCAGACAAACCATGGGGAACACTGAAGCTTTCTTT. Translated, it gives CASRQTMGNTEAFF.

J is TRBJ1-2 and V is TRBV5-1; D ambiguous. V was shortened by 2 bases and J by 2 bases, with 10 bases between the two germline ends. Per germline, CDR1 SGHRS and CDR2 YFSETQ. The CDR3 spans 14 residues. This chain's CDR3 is CASSLDMGNYGYTF. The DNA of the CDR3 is TGCGCCAGCAGCTTAGACATGGGCAACTATGGCTACACCTTC.

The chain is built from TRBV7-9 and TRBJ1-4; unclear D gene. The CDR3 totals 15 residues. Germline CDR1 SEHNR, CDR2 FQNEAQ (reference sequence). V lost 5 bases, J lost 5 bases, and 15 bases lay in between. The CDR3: CASSKGLARNEKLFF. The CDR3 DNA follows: TGTGCCAGCAGCAAAGGCCTAGCGAGGAATGAAAAACTGTTTTTT.

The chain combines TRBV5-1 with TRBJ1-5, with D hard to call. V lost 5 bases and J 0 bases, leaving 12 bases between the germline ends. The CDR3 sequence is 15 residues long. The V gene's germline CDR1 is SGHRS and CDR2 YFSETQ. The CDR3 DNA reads TGCGCCAGCAGGTTTGGGCCGGATAGCAATCAGCCCCAGCATTTT. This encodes CASRFGPDSNQPQHF. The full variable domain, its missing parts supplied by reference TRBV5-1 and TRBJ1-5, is KAGVTQTPRYLIKTRGQQVTLSCSPISGHRSVSWYQQTPGQGLQFLFEYFSETQRNKGNFPGRFSGRQFSNSRSEMNVSTLELGDSALYLCASRFGPDSNQPQHFGDGTRLSIL.

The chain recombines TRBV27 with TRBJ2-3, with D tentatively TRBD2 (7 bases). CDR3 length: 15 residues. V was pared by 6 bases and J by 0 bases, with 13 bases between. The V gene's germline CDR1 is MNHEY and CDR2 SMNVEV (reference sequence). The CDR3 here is CASSPGGRSTDTQYF. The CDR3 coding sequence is TGTGCCAGCAGCCCCGGGGGGCGAAGCACAGATACGCAGTATTTT.

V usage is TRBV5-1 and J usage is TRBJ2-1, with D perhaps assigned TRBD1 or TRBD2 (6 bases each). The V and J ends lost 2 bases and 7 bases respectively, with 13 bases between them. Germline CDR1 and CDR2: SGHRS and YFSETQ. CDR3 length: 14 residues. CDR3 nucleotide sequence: TGCGCCAGCAGCTTTGGGGGGCCGGGGAATGAGCAGTTCTTC. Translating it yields CASSFGGPGNEQFF.

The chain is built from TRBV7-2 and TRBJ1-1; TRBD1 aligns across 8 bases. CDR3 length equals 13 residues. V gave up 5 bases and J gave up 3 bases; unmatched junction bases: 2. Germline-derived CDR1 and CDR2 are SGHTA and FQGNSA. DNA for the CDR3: TGTGCCAGCAGCCGGGACAGGTACACTGAAGCTTTCTTT. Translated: CASSRDRYTEAFF.

The CDR3 nucleotides read TGTGCCACCCGGGGAGGGGCTACAGATACGCAGTATTTT. Residues: CATRGGATDTQYF. The chain combines TRBV24-1 with TRBJ2-3; 7 bases align to TRBD2. This CDR3 has 13 amino acids. V lost 9 bases, J lost 3 bases, and 5 bases stayed unmatched. The germline V gene has CDR1 KGHDR and CDR2 SFDVKD.

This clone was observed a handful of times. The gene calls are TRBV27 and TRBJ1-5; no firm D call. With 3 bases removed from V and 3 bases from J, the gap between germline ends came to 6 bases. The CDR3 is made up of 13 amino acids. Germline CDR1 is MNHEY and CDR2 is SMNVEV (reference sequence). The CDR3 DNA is TGTGCCAGCAGTTTTGCGTTCAATCAGCCCCAGCATTTT. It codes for CASSFAFNQPQHF.

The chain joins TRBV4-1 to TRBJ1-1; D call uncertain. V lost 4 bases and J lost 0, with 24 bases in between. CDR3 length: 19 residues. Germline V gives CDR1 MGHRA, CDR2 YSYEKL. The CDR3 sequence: CASSLSKGKGAGVNTEAFF. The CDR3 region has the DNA TGCGCCAGCAGCCTGAGCAAAGGGAAGGGAGCCGGAGTGAACACTGAAGCTTTCTTT.

CDR3 DNA sequence: TGTGCCACCTCTCCCCGTCCCGGGGTTCCGAACACCGGGGAGCTGTTTTTT. It translates to CATSPRPGVPNTGELFF. The chain combines TRBV24-1 with TRBJ2-2, with D possibly matching TRBD2 (5 bases). The CDR3 is made up of 17 amino acids. Germline CDR1 and CDR2: KGHDR and SFDVKD. Trimming took off 9 bases at V and 0 bases at J, with 19 bases between the two ends.

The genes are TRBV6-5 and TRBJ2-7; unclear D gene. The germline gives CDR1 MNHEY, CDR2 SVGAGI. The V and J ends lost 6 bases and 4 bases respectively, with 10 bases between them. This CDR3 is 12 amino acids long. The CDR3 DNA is TGTGCCAGCAGGATTGGCCAGTACGAGCAGTACTTC. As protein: CASRIGQYEQYF.

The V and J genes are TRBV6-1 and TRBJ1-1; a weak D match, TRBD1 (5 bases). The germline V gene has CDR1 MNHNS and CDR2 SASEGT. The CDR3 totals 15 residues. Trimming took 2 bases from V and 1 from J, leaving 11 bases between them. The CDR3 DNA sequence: TGTGCCAGCAGTGAACGGGGGTATTCGAACACTGAAGCTTTCTTT. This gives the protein CASSERGYSNTEAFF.

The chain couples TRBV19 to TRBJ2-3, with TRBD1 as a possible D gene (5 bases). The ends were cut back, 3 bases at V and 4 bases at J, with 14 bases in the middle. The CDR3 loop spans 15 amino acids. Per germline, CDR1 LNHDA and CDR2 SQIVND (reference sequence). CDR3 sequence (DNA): TGTGCCAGTAGTATCGGGCAGGGAACCGCAGATACGCAGTATTTT. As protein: CASSIGQGTADTQYF.

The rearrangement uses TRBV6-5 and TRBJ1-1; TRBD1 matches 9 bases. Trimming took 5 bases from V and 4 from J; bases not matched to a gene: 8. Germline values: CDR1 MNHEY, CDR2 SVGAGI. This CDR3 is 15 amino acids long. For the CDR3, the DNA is TGTGCCAGCAGTAAATTGACAGGGGGAGGCACTGAAGCTTTCTTT. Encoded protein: CASSKLTGGGTEAFF.

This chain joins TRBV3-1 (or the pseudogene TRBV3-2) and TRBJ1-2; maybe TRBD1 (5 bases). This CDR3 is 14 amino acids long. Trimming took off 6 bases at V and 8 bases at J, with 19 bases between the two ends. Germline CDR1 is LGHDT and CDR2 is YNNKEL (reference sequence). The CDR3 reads CASRSAGGSGGYTF. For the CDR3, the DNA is TGTGCCAGCAGGTCAGCCGGGGGGAGTGGAGGCTACACCTTC.

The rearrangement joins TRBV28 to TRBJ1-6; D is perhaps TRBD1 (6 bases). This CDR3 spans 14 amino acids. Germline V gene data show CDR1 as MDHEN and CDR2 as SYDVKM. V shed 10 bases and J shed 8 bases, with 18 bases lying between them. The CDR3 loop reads CATLERTADSPLHF. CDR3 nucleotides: TGTGCCACCCTTGAACGGACAGCCGATTCACCCCTCCACTTT.